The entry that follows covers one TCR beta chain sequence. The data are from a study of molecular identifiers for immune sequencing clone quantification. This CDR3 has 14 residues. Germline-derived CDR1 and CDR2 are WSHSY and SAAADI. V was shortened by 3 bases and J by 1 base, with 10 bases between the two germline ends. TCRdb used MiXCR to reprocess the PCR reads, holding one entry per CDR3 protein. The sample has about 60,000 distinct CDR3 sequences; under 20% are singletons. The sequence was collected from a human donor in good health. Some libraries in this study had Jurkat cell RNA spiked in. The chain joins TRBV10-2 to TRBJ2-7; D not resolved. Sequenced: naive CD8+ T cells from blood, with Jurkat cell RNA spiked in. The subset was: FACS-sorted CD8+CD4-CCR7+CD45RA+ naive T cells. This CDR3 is CASSDRLRSYEQYF. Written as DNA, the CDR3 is TGCGCCAGCAGTGACAGGCTTCGATCCTACGAGCAGTACTTC.